This TCR beta chain was sequenced in a study of T cells in Graves' hyperthyroidism and ophthalmopathy. Whole-study findings and limits: Blood also contained most expanded thyroid clonotypes above 0.001.

TCR beta CDR3 regions were amplified from RNA transcripts. The primer set for the first-round RT-PCR of the TCR CDR3 was HTBI. One entry per CDR3 protein, called by TCRdb with MiXCR from the multiplex PCR reads. The sample contains 400,000 to 600,000 distinct CDR3 sequences, around 16% of which appear only once. Of note for this clonotype: Its matching antigen is unknown.

The authors took PBMCs from 8 to 10 ml fresh peripheral blood. V lost 7 bases, J lost 2 bases, and 12 bases lay in between. The CDR3 has 12 residues. Germline values: CDR1 SQVTM, CDR2 ANQGSEA. Sequenced sample: blood. The TCR originated in a woman between 25 and 40 years old with Graves' ophthalmopathy. J is TRBJ2-7 and V is TRBV29-1, with D unresolved. This CDR3 is CSAVDGTYEQYF. The CDR3, as DNA: TGCAGCGCTGTGGACGGAACCTACGAGCAGTACTTC.